This entry concerns a single TCR beta chain. This sample was taken from a study of blood T cell repertoires in COVID-19. Study overall: Whether acute or convalescent, the COVID-19 samples came from the United States, Italy and Spain. PBMCs, B-cell-depleted T cells, or T cells provided the cDNA or gDNA that made up the material.

Study processing details: Amplification of reference gene primers provided the estimated nucleated cell counts. TCRdb's copy holds only in-frame clones and misses some; the assay was immunoSEQ multiplex PCR. That table supplies the V and J calls and clone size; D and trimming were determined from the DNA. The sample records 80,000 to 100,000 clones, 65% to 90% being singletons. Germline V gives CDR1 MGHRA, CDR2 YSYEKL. The CDR3 runs 16 residues. J lost 2 bases, V lost 4 bases, and 7 bases had no gene match. The sequence came from a man between 70 and 80 years old with active or convalescent COVID-19. The sequenced sample was peripheral blood. The chain couples TRBV4-1 to TRBJ1-5, with 8 bases identical to TRBD1. The DNA for the CDR3 is TGCGCCAGCAGCCCTTTTGACAGGGGTGGCAATCAGCCCCAGCATTTT. Its protein is CASSPFDRGGNQPQHF.